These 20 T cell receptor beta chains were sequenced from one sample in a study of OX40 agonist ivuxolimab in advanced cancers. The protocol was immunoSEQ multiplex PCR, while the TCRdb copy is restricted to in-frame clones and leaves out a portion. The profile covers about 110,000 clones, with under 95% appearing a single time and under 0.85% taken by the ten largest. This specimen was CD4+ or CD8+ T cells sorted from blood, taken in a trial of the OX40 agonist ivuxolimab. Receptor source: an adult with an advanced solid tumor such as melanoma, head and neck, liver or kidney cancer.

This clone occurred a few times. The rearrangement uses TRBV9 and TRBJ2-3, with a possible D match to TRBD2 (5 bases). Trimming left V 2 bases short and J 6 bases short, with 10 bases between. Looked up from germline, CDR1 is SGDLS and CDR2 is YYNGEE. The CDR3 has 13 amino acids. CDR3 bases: TGTGCCAGCAGCGTGAGACCGGGGGATACGCAGTATTTT. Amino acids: CASSVRPGDTQYF.

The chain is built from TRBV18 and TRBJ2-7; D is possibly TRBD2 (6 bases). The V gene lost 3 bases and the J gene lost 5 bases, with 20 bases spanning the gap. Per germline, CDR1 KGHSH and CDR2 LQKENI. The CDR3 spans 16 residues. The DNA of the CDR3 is TGTGCCAGCTCACCTTTAAAAAGCGGGCAGGGCGACGAGCAGTACTTC. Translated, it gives CASSPLKSGQGDEQYF.

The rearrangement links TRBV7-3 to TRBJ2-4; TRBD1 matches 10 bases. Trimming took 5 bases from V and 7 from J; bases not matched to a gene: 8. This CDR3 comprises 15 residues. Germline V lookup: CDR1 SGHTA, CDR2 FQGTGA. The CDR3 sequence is CASSKAGTGANIQYF. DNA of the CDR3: TGTGCCAGCAGCAAAGCCGGGACAGGGGCGAACATTCAGTACTTC.

The CDR3 here is CAAAGGDTGELFF. The CDR3 DNA follows: TGTGCCGCCGCGGGGGGAGACACCGGGGAGCTGTTTTTT. The chain carries TRBV10-3 and TRBJ2-2; 8 nucleotides line up with TRBD2. After removal of 11 bases from V and 3 bases from J, the junction contained 5 bases not matched to a gene. From germline, CDR1 is ENHRY and CDR2 SYGVKD. The CDR3 sequence is 13 residues long.

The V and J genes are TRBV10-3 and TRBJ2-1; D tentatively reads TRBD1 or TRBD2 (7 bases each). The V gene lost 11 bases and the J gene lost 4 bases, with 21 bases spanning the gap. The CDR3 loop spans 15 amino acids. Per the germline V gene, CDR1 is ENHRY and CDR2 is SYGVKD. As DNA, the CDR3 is TGTGCCGCCTCGAGTCAGGGGGGGGTTTACAATGAGCAGTTCTTC. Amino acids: CAASSQGGVYNEQFF.

The CDR3 reads CASSLTPSTDTQYF. CDR3 nucleotides: TGTGCCAGCAGCCTGACCCCTAGCACAGATACGCAGTATTTT. The chain employs TRBV11-3 and TRBJ2-3; no definite D call. The V end was cut by 5 bases, the J end by 0 bases, with 9 bases between. Germline V gene data show CDR1 as SGHNT and CDR2 as YENEEA. The CDR3 loop spans 14 amino acids.

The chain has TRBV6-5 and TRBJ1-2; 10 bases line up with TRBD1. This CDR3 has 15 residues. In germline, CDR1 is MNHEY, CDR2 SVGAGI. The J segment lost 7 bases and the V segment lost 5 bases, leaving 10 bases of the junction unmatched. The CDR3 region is CASSTGTGDGFGYTF. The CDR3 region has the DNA TGTGCCAGCAGTACCGGGACAGGGGACGGTTTTGGCTACACCTTC.

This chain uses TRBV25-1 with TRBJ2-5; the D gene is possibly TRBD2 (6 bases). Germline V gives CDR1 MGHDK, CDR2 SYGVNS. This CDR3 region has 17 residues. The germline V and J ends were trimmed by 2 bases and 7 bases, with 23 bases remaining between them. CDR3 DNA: TGTGCCAGCAGTGAACTTCCCGGGAGACCGAGGGGCGGGACCCAGTACTTC. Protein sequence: CASSELPGRPRGGTQYF.

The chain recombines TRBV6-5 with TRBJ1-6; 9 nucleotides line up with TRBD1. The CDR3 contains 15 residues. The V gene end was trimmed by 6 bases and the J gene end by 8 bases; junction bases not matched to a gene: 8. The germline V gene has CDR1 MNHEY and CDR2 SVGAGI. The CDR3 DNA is TGTGCCAGCAGCCTGTTTGGACAGGGGTATTCACCCCTCCACTTT. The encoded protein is CASSLFGQGYSPLHF.

CDR3 sequence reads: CASSLGLWTGNSPLHF. The CDR3 DNA sequence: TGTGCCAGCAGCTTGGGGCTCTGGACTGGTAATTCACCCCTCCACTTT. This chain uses TRBV5-6 with TRBJ1-6; unclear D gene. This CDR3 contains 16 residues. Germline V gene sequence: CDR1 SGHDT, CDR2 YYEEEE. V was shortened by 0 bases and J by 6 bases, with 13 bases between the two germline ends.

DNA for the CDR3: TGCGCCAGCAGCTTGGGGGGCACCGGGGGCTCCTACAATGAGCAGTTCTTC. Translation gives CASSLGGTGGSYNEQFF. The chain combines TRBV5-1 with TRBJ2-1, with D possibly TRBD2 on 6 matching bases. The CDR3 is made up of 17 amino acids. The germline V gene encodes CDR1 SGHRS and CDR2 YFSETQ. Trimming cost V 0 bases and J 0 bases, with 13 bases left between them.

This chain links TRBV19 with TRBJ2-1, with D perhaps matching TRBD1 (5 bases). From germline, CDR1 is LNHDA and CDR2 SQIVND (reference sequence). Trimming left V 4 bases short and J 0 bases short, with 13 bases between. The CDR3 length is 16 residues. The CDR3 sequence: CASSNIDSSSYNEQFF. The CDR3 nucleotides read TGTGCCAGTAGTAACATCGACAGTAGCTCCTACAATGAGCAGTTCTTC.

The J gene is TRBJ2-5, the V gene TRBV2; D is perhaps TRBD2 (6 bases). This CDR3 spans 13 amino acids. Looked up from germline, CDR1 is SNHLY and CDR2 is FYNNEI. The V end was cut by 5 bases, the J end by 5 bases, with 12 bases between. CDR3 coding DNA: TGTGCCAGCAGTTACGGACGGGGGGAGACCCAGTACTTC. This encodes CASSYGRGETQYF.

CDR3 in amino acids: CASSQVGTGGVHGYTF. In DNA form, the CDR3 reads TGTGCCAGCAGCCAAGTGGGGACAGGGGGCGTACATGGCTACACCTTC. The rearrangement uses TRBV14 and TRBJ1-2, with 12 bases fitting TRBD1. The CDR3 totals 16 residues. The J segment lost 6 bases and the V segment lost 1 base, leaving 6 bases of the junction unmatched. Germline V gene data show CDR1 as SGHDN and CDR2 as FVKESK.

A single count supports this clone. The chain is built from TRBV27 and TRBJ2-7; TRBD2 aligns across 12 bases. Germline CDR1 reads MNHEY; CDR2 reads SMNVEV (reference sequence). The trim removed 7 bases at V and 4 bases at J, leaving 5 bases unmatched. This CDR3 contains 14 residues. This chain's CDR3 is CASTASGREYEQYF. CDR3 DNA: TGTGCCAGCACGGCTAGCGGGAGGGAGTACGAGCAGTACTTC.

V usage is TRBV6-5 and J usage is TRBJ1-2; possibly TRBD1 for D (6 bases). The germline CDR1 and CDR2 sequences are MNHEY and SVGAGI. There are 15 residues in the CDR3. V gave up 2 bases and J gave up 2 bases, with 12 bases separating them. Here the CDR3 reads CASSYLTGANYGYTF. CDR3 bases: TGTGCCAGCAGTTACCTAACGGGGGCCAACTATGGCTACACCTTC.

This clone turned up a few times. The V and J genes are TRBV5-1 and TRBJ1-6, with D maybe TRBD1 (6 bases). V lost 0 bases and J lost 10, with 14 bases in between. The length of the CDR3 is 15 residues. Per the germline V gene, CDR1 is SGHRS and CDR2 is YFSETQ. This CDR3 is CASSLGGRGGSPLHF. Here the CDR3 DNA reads TGCGCCAGCAGCTTGGGGGGCAGGGGAGGATCACCCCTCCACTTT.

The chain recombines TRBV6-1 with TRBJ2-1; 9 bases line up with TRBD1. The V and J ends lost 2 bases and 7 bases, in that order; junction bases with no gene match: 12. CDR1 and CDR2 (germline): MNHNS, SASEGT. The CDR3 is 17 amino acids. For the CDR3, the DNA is TGTGCCAGCAGTGAATACCACGGCGGGACAGGGTCTAATGAGCAGTTCTTC. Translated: CASSEYHGGTGSNEQFF.

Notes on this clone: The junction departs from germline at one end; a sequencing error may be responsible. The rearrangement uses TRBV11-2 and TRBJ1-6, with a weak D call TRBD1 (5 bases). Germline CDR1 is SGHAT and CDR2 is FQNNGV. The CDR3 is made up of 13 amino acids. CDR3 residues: CASTRGASSSLHF. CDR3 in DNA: TGTGCCAGCACTAGAGGGGCCAGTTCATCCCTCCACTTT. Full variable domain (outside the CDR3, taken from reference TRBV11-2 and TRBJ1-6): EAGVAQSPRYKIIEKRQSVAFWCNPISGHATLYWYQQILGQGPKLLIQFQNNGVVDDSQLPKDRFSAERLKGVDSTLKIQPAKLEDSAVYLCASTRGASSSLHFGNGTRLTVT.

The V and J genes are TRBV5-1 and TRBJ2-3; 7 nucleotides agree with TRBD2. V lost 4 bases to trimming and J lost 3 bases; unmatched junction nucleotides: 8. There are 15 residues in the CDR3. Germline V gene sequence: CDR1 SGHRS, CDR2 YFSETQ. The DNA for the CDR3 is TGCGCCAGCAGCGTCGTAGGACTAGAGACAGATACGCAGTATTTT. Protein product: CASSVVGLETDTQYF.